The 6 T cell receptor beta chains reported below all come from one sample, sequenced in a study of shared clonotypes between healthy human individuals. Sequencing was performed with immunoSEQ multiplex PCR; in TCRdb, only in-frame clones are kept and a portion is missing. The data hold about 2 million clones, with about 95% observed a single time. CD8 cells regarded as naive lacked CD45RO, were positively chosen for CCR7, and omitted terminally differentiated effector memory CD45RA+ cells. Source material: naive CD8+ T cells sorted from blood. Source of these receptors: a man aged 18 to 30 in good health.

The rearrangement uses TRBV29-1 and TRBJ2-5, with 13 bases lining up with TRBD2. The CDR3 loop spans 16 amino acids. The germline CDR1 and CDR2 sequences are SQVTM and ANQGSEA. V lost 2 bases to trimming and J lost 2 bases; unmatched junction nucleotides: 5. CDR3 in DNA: TGCAGCGTTGAAAACCCGGGACTAGCGGGACAAGAGACCCAGTACTTC. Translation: CSVENPGLAGQETQYF.

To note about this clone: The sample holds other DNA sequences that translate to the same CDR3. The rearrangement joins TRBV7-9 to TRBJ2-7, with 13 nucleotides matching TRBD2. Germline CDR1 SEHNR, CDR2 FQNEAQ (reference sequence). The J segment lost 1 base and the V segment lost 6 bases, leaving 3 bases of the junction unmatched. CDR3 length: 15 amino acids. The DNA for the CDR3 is TGTGCCAGCAGACTAGCGGGAGGGCCTTCCTACGAGCAGTACTTC. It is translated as CASRLAGGPSYEQYF.

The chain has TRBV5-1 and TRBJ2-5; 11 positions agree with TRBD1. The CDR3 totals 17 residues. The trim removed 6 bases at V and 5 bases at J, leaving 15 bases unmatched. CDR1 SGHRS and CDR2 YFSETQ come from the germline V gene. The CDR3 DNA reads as TGCGCCAGCAACGCAGAGCCGGGGACAGGGGGTAAGGAGACCCAGTACTTC. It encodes CASNAEPGTGGKETQYF.

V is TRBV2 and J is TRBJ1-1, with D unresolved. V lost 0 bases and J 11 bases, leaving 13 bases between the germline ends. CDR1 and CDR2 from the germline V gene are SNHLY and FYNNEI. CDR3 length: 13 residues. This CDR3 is CASSEAPGIPAFF. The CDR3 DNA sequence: TGTGCCAGCAGTGAAGCGCCGGGGATCCCGGCTTTCTTT.

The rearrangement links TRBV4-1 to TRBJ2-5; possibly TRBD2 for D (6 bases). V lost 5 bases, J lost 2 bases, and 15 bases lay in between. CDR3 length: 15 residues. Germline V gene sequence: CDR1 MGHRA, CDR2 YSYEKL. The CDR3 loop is CASSYRLGGQETQYF. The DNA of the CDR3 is TGCGCCAGCAGCTACAGGTTGGGAGGACAAGAGACCCAGTACTTC.

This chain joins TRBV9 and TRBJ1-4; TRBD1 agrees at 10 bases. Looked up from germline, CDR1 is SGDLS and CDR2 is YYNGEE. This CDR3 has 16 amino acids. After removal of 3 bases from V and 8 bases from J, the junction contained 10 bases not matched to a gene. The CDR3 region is CASSARTGQGHEKLFF. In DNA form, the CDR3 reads TGTGCCAGCAGCGCCAGAACGGGACAGGGGCACGAAAAACTGTTTTTT.